One sample yielded the 31 T cell receptor beta chains listed below, sequenced in a study of CD8 T cells in Susac syndrome (dated by TCRdb to between 2018 and 2021). Library prep was done by the immunoSEQ multiplex PCR assay. RNA was extracted using the RNeasy kit, and roughly 0.5 to 1 ug of the RNA was reverse transcribed with random hexamers. TCRdb handled the public reads itself, with Q25 trimming in fastp and clone calling in MiXCR, and kept productive beta chains. Rows matching on CDR3 protein sequence are summarized as one entry with the most common DNA and genes. The sample table holds some 260,000 distinct CDR3 sequences, of which 85% to 95% were seen once. The ten biggest clones cover roughly 0.07% of the sample. Source material: CD4+ T cells from PBMCs. The receptors shown here come from a human donor with multiple sclerosis.

This clonotype was picked up one time. The chain carries TRBV20-1 and TRBJ1-1; 9 positions match TRBD1. Germline CDR1 reads DFQATT; CDR2 reads SNEGSKA (reference sequence). J was trimmed by 8 bases and V by 1 base; bases with no gene match: 5. The CDR3 consists of 13 residues. The CDR3 is CSARAPGTGEAFF. The CDR3 coding sequence is TGCAGTGCTAGAGCTCCCGGGACAGGGGAAGCTTTCTTT.

The chain employs TRBV18 and TRBJ2-2, with 8 nucleotides matching TRBD1. The J segment lost 5 bases and the V segment lost 0 bases, leaving 5 bases of the junction unmatched. In germline, CDR1 is KGHSH, CDR2 LQKENI. This CDR3 spans 16 amino acids. The CDR3 DNA reads TGTGCCAGCTCACCACCGGGACAGGCTTGGACCGGGGAGCTGTTTTTT. This gives the protein CASSPPGQAWTGELFF.

CDR3 DNA sequence: TGTGCCAGCAGTCCCGTGGGCAGGGGTGGCACTGAAGCTTTCTTT. The encoded protein is CASSPVGRGGTEAFF. V is TRBV6-5 and J is TRBJ1-1; possibly TRBD1 for D (6 bases). The V and J ends lost 5 bases and 4 bases respectively, with 17 bases between them. There are 15 residues in the CDR3. Germline V lookup: CDR1 MNHEY, CDR2 SVGAGI.

V and J are TRBV12-3 or TRBV12-4 and TRBJ1-5, with 10 bases aligning to TRBD1. The CDR3 runs to 14 residues. J was trimmed by 5 bases and V by 5 bases; bases with no gene match: 3. CDR3 nucleotides: TGTGCCAGCAGTCCCGGGACAGGGGATCAGCCCCAGCATTTT. Translation gives CASSPGTGDQPQHF.

The chain uses TRBV7-3 and TRBJ2-7; a possible D gene is TRBD2 (7 bases). The CDR3 covers 15 residues. V dropped 5 bases and J dropped 3 bases, with 17 bases sitting between them. Germline V gene lookup returns CDR1 SGHTA and CDR2 FQGTGA. In nucleotides, the CDR3 is TGTGCCAGCAGCCCATCGGGGGGCAGGAGCTACGAGCAGTACTTC. This sequence encodes CASSPSGGRSYEQYF. Combining the CDR3 with reference TRBV7-3 and TRBJ2-7 gives the whole variable domain GAGVSQTPSNKVTEKGKYVELRCDPISGHTALYWYRQSLGQGPEFLIYFQGTGAADDSGLPNDRFFAVRPEGSVSTLKIQRTERGDSAVYLCASSPSGGRSYEQYFGPGTRLTVT.

In this sample, this clonotype turned up once. The chain combines TRBV4-1 with TRBJ1-6; TRBD1 matches 10 bases. This CDR3 has 15 residues. Germline assignment: CDR1 MGHRA and CDR2 YSYEKL. Losses at the gene ends were 3 bases for V and 7 bases for J; bases not matched to a gene: 3. CDR3 region: CASSQAGQGNSPLHF. In DNA form, the CDR3 reads TGCGCCAGCAGCCAGGCGGGACAGGGGAATTCACCCCTCCACTTT.

V is TRBV5-1 and J is TRBJ1-6, with D tentatively TRBD1 (5 bases). CDR3 length: 15 residues. Between the trimmed V and J ends, which lost 0 bases and 7 bases, there was a span of 11 bases. CDR1 is SGHRS, CDR2 YFSETQ, per germline. The CDR3 spells CASSLEAGLNSPLHF. The CDR3 DNA reads as TGCGCCAGCAGCTTGGAGGCAGGGTTAAATTCACCCCTCCACTTT.

The chain links TRBV2 to TRBJ2-1, with D hard to call. The germline V gene has CDR1 SNHLY and CDR2 FYNNEI. V was clipped by 5 bases and J by 15 bases, with 17 bases between them. The CDR3 covers 12 residues. The CDR3 sequence is CASSQDRSLGFF. Here the CDR3 DNA reads TGTGCCAGCAGTCAGGACCGATCTTTGGGGTTCTTC.

The chain combines TRBV20-1 with TRBJ2-6; D gene uncertain. Germline CDR1 is DFQATT and CDR2 is SNEGSKA (reference sequence). The V gene lost 3 bases and the J gene lost 0 bases, with 15 bases spanning the gap. This CDR3 spans 17 amino acids. CDR3: CSASMGFSGSGANVLTF. Here the CDR3 DNA reads TGCAGTGCTAGCATGGGATTCTCGGGCTCTGGGGCCAACGTCCTGACTTTC.

This chain links TRBV18 with TRBJ2-1; D may be TRBD1 or TRBD2 (5 bases each). The CDR3 sequence is 11 residues long. Germline values: CDR1 KGHSH, CDR2 LQKENI. V lost 3 bases and J 12 bases, leaving 9 bases between the germline ends. CDR3 nucleotides: TGTGCCAGCTCACCGGGACCGCGGCAGTTCTTC. Amino acids: CASSPGPRQFF. The full variable domain, its missing parts supplied by reference TRBV18 and TRBJ2-1, is NAGVMQNPRHLVRRRGQEARLRCSPMKGHSHVYWYRQLPEEGLKFMVYLQKENIIDESGMPKERFSAEFPKEGPSILRIQQVVRGDSAAYFCASSPGPRQFFGPGTRLTVL.

This sequence joins TRBV11-2 and TRBJ2-2; D unresolved. Germline V CDR1 and CDR2: SGHAT, FQNNGV. The CDR3 consists of 13 residues. The germline V and J ends were trimmed by 6 bases and 6 bases, with 11 bases remaining between them. In DNA form, the CDR3 reads TGTGCCAGCAGGAGCCTAATGGCCGGGGAGCTGTTTTTT. It codes for CASRSLMAGELFF.

This chain uses TRBV7-9 with TRBJ2-7; 8 bases map to TRBD2. CDR1 SEHNR and CDR2 FQNEAQ come from the germline V gene (reference sequence). The ends lost 1 base at V and 4 bases at J; junction bases unmatched: 6. The CDR3 contains 15 residues. In DNA, the CDR3 is TGTGCCAGCAGCTTAGAGCGGGGGAGACTATACGAGCAGTACTTC. Protein product: CASSLERGRLYEQYF.

This sequence joins TRBV25-1 and TRBJ2-3, with 13 nucleotides matching TRBD2. The CDR3 runs to 16 residues. J was trimmed by 5 bases and V by 5 bases; bases with no gene match: 7. CDR1 and CDR2 from the germline V gene are MGHDK and SYGVNS. CDR3 sequence reads: CASSPPGLAGVDTQYF. CDR3 sequence (DNA): TGTGCCAGCAGTCCCCCAGGACTAGCGGGGGTAGATACGCAGTATTTT.

The rearrangement links TRBV6-1 to TRBJ2-2, with no clear D. The CDR3 contains 13 residues. Germline assignment: CDR1 MNHNS and CDR2 SASEGT. V was pared by 5 bases and J by 2 bases, with 6 bases between. The CDR3 region has the DNA TGTGCCAGCAGTCTTGTAAACACCGGGGAGCTGTTTTTT. Protein product: CASSLVNTGELFF.

The chain employs TRBV5-1 and TRBJ2-1; TRBD1 matches at 9 bases. Looked up from germline, CDR1 is SGHRS and CDR2 is YFSETQ. The J segment lost 7 bases and the V segment lost 2 bases, leaving 7 bases of the junction unmatched. The CDR3 contains 15 residues. CDR3 residues: CASSFTGGAGNEQFF. CDR3 DNA: TGCGCCAGCAGCTTTACAGGGGGCGCGGGGAATGAGCAGTTCTTC.

The CDR3 region has the DNA TGCAGTGCTCCCCGGACAGGGTGGAACACTGAAGCTTTCTTT. It specifies CSAPRTGWNTEAFF. The chain recombines TRBV20-1 with TRBJ1-1; 8 positions match TRBD1. The junction had 6 bases not matched to a gene; V was cut back by 5 bases and J by 1 base. CDR1 and CDR2 (germline): DFQATT, SNEGSKA (reference sequence). This CDR3 is built from 14 residues.

The chain recombines TRBV5-4 with TRBJ1-6; D gene ambiguous. The CDR3 is made up of 17 amino acids. CDR1 and CDR2 (germline): SGHNT, YYREEE (reference sequence). V lost 2 bases and J 0 bases, leaving 12 bases between the germline ends. The CDR3 region is CASSFRRSSSYNSPLHF. The CDR3 coding sequence is TGTGCCAGCAGCTTCCGTCGATCGAGCTCCTATAATTCACCCCTCCACTTT. Looking up the rest from reference TRBV5-4 and TRBJ1-6 gives the full variable domain: ETGVTQSPTHLIKTRGQQVTLRCSSQSGHNTVSWYQQALGQGPQFIFQYYREEENGRGNFPPRFSGLQFPNYSSELNVNALELDDSALYLCASSFRRSSSYNSPLHFGNGTRLTVT.

The rearrangement uses TRBV18 and TRBJ1-5; D is perhaps TRBD1 (5 bases). The V and J ends lost 6 bases and 7 bases respectively, with 13 bases between them. Germline CDR1 and CDR2: KGHSH and LQKENI. The CDR3 has 13 residues. The CDR3, as DNA: TGTGCCAGCTCCCCTGGACAACGACAGCCCCAGCATTTT. Translating it yields CASSPGQRQPQHF.

The chain is built from TRBV7-8 and TRBJ1-1; D perhaps matches TRBD1 (6 bases). The CDR3 consists of 14 residues. V was cut by 5 bases and J by 7 bases, with 17 bases left in between. Germline loops: CDR1 SGHVS, CDR2 FQNEAQ. This chain's CDR3 is CASSPRRGFGEAFF. In DNA form, the CDR3 reads TGTGCCAGCAGCCCCCGGAGGGGGTTTGGTGAAGCTTTCTTT. Full variable domain (remainder filled in from reference TRBV7-8 and TRBJ1-1): GAGVSQSPRYKVAKRGQDVALRCDPISGHVSLFWYQQALGQGPEFLTYFQNEAQLDKSGLPSDRFFAERPEGSVSTLKIQRTQQEDSAVYLCASSPRRGFGEAFFGQGTRLTVV.

The chain carries TRBV25-1 and TRBJ1-2; a weak D match, TRBD1 (5 bases). The CDR3 has 14 amino acids. The germline V gene has CDR1 MGHDK and CDR2 SYGVNS. Trimming left V 3 bases short and J 8 bases short, with 16 bases between. CDR3 DNA sequence: TGTGCCAGCAGTGAGTCGGGCAGGGCCCAGGGCTACACCTTC. Amino acids: CASSESGRAQGYTF.

The genes are TRBV20-1 and TRBJ2-7, with D possibly being TRBD2 (5 bases). The germline V and J ends were trimmed by 5 bases and 3 bases, with 14 bases remaining between them. The germline V gene has CDR1 DFQATT and CDR2 SNEGSKA (reference sequence). CDR3 size: 13 residues. CDR3: CSAEDYRNYEQYF. The CDR3, as DNA: TGCAGTGCTGAAGACTACCGCAACTACGAGCAGTACTTC.

This chain uses TRBV4-2 with TRBJ1-2; 7 nucleotides align to TRBD1. Germline V lookup: CDR1 LGHNA, CDR2 YNFKEQ. Unmatched junction bases numbered 3, after V lost 2 bases and J lost 6 bases. This CDR3 spans 13 amino acids. CDR3 DNA sequence: TGTGCCAGCAGCCAATTACAGGGGAATGGCTACACCTTC. Translated: CASSQLQGNGYTF.

CDR3 DNA: TGTGCCAGCAGTGCGCGACAGGTGTCCACTGAAGCTTTCTTT. It is translated as CASSARQVSTEAFF. The chain carries TRBV25-1 and TRBJ1-1; possibly TRBD1 for D (6 bases). Germline-derived CDR1 and CDR2 are MGHDK and SYGVNS. This CDR3 comprises 14 residues. The V end was cut by 4 bases, the J end by 4 bases, with 13 bases between.

The rearrangement joins TRBV5-4 to TRBJ2-1, with a tentative D call TRBD2 (5 bases). Germline CDR1 is SGHNT and CDR2 is YYREEE (reference sequence). CDR3 length: 13 amino acids. The V end lost 0 bases, the J end lost 9 bases, and 10 bases lay between the germline ends. The CDR3 DNA sequence: TGTGCCAGCAGCTTGGGGAGCGGCCGTGAGCAGTTCTTC. It encodes CASSLGSGREQFF.

The chain uses TRBV11-3 and TRBJ2-1; D is undetermined. Germline V gene lookup returns CDR1 SGHNT and CDR2 YENEEA. V gave up 4 bases and J gave up 7 bases, with 11 bases separating them. This CDR3 has 13 amino acids. CDR3 residues: CASSSLRKNEQFF. DNA for the CDR3: TGTGCCAGCAGCTCCTTGAGGAAGAATGAGCAGTTCTTC.

The V call is TRBV7-8, the J call TRBJ2-7; TRBD1 or TRBD2 may be the D gene (5 bases each). Trimming cost V 5 bases and J 6 bases, with 14 bases left between them. The CDR3 loop spans 13 amino acids. The germline CDR1 and CDR2 sequences are SGHVS and FQNEAQ. This CDR3 reads CASSPRETGEQYV. The CDR3 DNA sequence: TGTGCCAGCAGCCCCAGGGAGACCGGCGAGCAGTACGTC.

V is TRBV12-3 or TRBV12-4 and J is TRBJ2-7; the D gene is possibly TRBD2 (7 bases). V lost 7 bases and J 1 base, leaving 20 bases between the germline ends. The CDR3 is made up of 16 amino acids. The CDR3 region has the DNA TGTGCCAGCAATCTAGGGGGGGGCAGGGCGTCCTACGAGCAGTACTTC. Protein sequence: CASNLGGGRASYEQYF.

The chain employs TRBV3-1 and TRBJ2-2; no reliable D call. The germline V gene encodes CDR1 LGHDT and CDR2 YNNKEL (reference sequence). The length of the CDR3 is 14 residues. Trimming shortened V by 3 bases and J by 1 base, and 6 bases separated the two germline ends. The CDR3 here is CASSHWVNTGELFF. CDR3 sequence (DNA): TGTGCCAGCAGCCATTGGGTGAACACCGGGGAGCTGTTTTTT. Using reference TRBV3-1 and TRBJ2-2 for the parts outside the CDR3, the full variable domain is DTAVSQTPKYLVTQMGNDKSIKCEQNLGHDTMYWYKQDSKKFLKIMFSYNNKELIINETVPNRFSPKSPDKAHLNLHINSLELGDSAVYFCASSHWVNTGELFFGEGSRLTVL.

This rearrangement joins TRBV5-6 to TRBJ2-5, with unresolved D. Trimming removed 4 bases from V and 4 bases from J, with 14 bases in between. CDR1 SGHDT and CDR2 YYEEEE come from the germline V gene. The CDR3 loop spans 14 amino acids. The CDR3 protein is CASSPLGGRETQYF. CDR3 DNA: TGTGCCAGCAGCCCCCTGGGCGGACGAGAGACCCAGTACTTC.

V and J are TRBV9 and TRBJ2-7, with TRBD1 matching over 10 bases. The CDR3 is 14 residues long. Looked up from germline, CDR1 is SGDLS and CDR2 is YYNGEE. Trimming at V came to 4 bases and at J to 5 bases, leaving 6 bases not matched to a gene. CDR3 loop: CASSSSGTGDEQYF. CDR3 bases: TGTGCCAGCAGCTCCAGTGGGACAGGGGACGAGCAGTACTTC.

The J gene is TRBJ1-2, the V gene TRBV21-1; the table's D gene call, TRBD1, was not cross checked with the DNA. TRBV21-1 constitutes a pseudogene. This CDR3 region has 18 residues. CDR3 loop: CASSKAKPGQAPRAGYTF. CDR3 sequence (DNA): TGTGCCAGCAGCAAAGCCAAACCGGGACAGGCCCCCCGCGCTGGCTACACCTTC.